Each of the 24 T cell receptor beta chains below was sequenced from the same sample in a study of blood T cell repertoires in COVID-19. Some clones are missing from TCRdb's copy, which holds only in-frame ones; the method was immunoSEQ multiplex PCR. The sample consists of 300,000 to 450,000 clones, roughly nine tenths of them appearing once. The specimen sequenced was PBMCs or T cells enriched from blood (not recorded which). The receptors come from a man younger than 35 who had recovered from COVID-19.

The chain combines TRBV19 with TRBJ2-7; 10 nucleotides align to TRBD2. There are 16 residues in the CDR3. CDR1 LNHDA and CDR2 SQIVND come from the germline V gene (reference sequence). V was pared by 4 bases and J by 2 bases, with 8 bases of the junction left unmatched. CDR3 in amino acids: CASSTSSSGSPYEQYF. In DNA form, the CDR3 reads TGTGCCAGTAGTACCTCTTCTAGCGGGAGCCCCTACGAGCAGTACTTC.

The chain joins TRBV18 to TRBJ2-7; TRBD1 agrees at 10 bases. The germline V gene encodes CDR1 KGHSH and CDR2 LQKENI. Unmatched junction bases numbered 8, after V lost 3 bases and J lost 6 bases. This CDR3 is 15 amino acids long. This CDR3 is CASSPPGQGRSEQYF. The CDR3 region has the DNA TGTGCCAGCTCACCTCCGGGACAGGGGAGGTCCGAGCAGTACTTC.

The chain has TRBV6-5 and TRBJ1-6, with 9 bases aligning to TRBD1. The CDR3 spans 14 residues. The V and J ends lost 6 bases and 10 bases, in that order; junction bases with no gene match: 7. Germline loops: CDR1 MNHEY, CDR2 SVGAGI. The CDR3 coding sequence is TGTGCCAGCAGACAAACAGGGGGCTTATCACCCCTCCACTTT. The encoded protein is CASRQTGGLSPLHF.

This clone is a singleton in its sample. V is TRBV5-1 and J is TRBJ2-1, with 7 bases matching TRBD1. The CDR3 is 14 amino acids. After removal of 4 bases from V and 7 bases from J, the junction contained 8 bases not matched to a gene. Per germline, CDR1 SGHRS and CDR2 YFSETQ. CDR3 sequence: CASSIGAGGNEQFF. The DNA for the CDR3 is TGCGCCAGCAGCATCGGGGCAGGGGGAAATGAGCAGTTCTTC.

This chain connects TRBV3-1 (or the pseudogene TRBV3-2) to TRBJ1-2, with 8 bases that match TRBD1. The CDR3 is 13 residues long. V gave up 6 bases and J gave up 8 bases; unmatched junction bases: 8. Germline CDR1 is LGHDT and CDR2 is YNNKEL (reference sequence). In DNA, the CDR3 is TGTGCCAGCAGGGATCAGGGGGCTATGGGCTACACCTTC. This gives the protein CASRDQGAMGYTF.

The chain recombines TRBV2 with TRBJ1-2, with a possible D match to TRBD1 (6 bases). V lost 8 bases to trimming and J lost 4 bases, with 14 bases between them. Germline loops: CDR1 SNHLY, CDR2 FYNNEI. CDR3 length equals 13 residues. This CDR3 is CASRSDSGYGYTF. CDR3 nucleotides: TGTGCCAGCCGCTCGGACAGCGGCTATGGCTACACCTTC.

The CDR3 protein is CASSAGQVFTDTQYF. CDR3 DNA sequence: TGCGCCAGCAGCGCGGGACAGGTGTTCACAGATACGCAGTATTTT. The chain recombines TRBV5-1 with TRBJ2-3; 8 nucleotides match TRBD1. The CDR3 extends over 15 amino acids. J lost 2 bases, V lost 4 bases, and 6 bases had no gene match. Per the germline V gene, CDR1 is SGHRS and CDR2 is YFSETQ. Variable domain in full (rest from reference TRBV5-1 and TRBJ2-3): KAGVTQTPRYLIKTRGQQVTLSCSPISGHRSVSWYQQTPGQGLQFLFEYFSETQRNKGNFPGRFSGRQFSNSRSEMNVSTLELGDSALYLCASSAGQVFTDTQYFGPGTRLTVL.

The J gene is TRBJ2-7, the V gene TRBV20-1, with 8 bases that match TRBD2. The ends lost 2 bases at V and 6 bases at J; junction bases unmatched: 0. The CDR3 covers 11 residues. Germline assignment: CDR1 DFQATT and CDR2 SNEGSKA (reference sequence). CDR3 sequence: CSARTSGEQYF. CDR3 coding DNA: TGCAGTGCTAGAACTAGCGGCGAGCAGTACTTC.

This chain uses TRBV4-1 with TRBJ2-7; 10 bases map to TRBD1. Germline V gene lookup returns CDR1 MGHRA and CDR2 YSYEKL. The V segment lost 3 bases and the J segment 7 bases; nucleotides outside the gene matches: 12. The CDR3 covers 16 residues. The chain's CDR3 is CASSHLSGTGDGEQYF. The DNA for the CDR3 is TGCGCCAGCAGCCACTTAAGCGGGACAGGGGATGGGGAGCAGTACTTC.

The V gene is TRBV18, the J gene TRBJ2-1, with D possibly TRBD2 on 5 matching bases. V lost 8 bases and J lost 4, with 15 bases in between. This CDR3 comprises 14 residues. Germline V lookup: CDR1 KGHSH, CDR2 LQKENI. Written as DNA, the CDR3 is TGTGCCAGCAGTCGGGCAGCGGATTACAATGAGCAGTTCTTC. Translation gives CASSRAADYNEQFF. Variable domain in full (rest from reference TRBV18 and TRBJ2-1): NAGVMQNPRHLVRRRGQEARLRCSPMKGHSHVYWYRQLPEEGLKFMVYLQKENIIDESGMPKERFSAEFPKEGPSILRIQQVVRGDSAAYFCASSRAADYNEQFFGPGTRLTVL.

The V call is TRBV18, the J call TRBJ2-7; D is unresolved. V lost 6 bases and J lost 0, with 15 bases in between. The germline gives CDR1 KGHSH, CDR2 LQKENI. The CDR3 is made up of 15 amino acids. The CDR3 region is CASSQSGQDSYEQYF. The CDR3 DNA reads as TGTGCCAGCTCTCAATCTGGGCAGGACTCCTACGAGCAGTACTTC.

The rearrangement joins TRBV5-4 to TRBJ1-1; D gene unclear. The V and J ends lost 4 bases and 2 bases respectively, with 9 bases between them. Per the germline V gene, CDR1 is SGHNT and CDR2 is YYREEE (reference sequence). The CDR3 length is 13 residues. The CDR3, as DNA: TGTGCCAGCAGCGGAGGCCTAAACACTGAAGCTTTCTTT. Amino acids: CASSGGLNTEAFF.

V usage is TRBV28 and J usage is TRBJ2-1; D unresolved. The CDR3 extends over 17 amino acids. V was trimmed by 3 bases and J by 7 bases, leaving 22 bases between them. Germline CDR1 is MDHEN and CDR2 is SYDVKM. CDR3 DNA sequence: TGTGCCAGCAGTTTCCTACGGCTCAGGCGTGGTGATAATGAGCAGTTCTTC. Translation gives CASSFLRLRRGDNEQFF. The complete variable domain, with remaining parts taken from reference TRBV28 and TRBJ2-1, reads DVKVTQSSRYLVKRTGEKVFLECVQDMDHENMFWYRQDPGLGLRLIYFSYDVKMKEKGDIPEGYSVSREKKERFSLILESASTNQTSMYLCASSFLRLRRGDNEQFFGPGTRLTVL.

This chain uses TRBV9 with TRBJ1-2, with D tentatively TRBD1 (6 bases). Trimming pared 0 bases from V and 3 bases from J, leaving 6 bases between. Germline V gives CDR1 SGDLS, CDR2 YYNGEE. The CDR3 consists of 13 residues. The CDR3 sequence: CASSVGTDYGYTF. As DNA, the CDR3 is TGTGCCAGCAGCGTAGGGACAGACTATGGCTACACCTTC.

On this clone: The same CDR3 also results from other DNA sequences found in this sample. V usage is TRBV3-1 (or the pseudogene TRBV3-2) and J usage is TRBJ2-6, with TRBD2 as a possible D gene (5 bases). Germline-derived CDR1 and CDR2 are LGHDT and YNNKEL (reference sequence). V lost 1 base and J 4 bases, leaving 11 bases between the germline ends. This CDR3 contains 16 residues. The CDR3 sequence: CASSQGARAGANVLTF. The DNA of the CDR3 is TGTGCCAGCAGCCAAGGAGCGAGGGCCGGGGCCAACGTCCTGACTTTC.

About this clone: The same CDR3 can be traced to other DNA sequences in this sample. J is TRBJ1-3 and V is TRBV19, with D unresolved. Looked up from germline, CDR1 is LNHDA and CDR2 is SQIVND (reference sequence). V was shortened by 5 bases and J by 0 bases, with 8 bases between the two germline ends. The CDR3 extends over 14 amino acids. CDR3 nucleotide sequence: TGTGCCAGTAGTCCTGGGAGCTCTGGAAACACCATATATTTT. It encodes CASSPGSSGNTIYF.

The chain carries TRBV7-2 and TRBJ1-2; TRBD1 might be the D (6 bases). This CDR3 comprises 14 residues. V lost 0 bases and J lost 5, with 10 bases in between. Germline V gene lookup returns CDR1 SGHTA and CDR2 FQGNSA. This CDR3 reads CASSLAGRGYGYTF. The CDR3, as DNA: TGTGCCAGCAGCTTAGCGGGCAGGGGTTATGGCTACACCTTC.

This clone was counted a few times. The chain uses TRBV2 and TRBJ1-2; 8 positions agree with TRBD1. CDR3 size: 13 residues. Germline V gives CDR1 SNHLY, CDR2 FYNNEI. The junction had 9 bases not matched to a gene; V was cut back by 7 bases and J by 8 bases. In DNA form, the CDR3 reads TGTGCCAGCATGGCGGACAGGGCAGGAGGCTACACCTTC. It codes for CASMADRAGGYTF. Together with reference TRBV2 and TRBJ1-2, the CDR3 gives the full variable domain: EPEVTQTPSHQVTQMGQEVILRCVPISNHLYFYWYRQILGQKVEFLVSFYNNEISEKSEIFDDQFSVERPDGSNFTLKIRSTKLEDSAMYFCASMADRAGGYTFGSGTRLTVV.

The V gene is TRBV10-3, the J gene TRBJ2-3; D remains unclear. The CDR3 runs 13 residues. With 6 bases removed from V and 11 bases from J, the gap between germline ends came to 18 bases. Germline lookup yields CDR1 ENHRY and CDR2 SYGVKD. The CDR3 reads CAIRNVTASGQYF. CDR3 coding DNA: TGTGCCATCAGGAACGTGACTGCTTCGGGGCAGTATTTT.

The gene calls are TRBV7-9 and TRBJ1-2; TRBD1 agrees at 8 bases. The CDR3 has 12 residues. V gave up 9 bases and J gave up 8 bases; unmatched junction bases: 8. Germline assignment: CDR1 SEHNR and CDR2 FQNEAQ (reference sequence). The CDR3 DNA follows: TGTGCCAGTCAGGGGGCGCCCCACGGCTACACCTTC. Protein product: CASQGAPHGYTF.

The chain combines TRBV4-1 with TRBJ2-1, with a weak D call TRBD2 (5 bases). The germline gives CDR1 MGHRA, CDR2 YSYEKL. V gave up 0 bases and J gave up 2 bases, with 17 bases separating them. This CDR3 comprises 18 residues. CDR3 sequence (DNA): TGCGCCAGCAGCCAAGATTTCCGAGGGAGACCGGCCTACAATGAGCAGTTCTTC. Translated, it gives CASSQDFRGRPAYNEQFF.

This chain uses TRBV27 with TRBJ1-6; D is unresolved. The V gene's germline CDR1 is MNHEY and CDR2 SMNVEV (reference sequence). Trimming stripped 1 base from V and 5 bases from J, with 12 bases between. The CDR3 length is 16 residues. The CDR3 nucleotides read TGTGCCAGCAGTTTATTCGGGGAGACTAATAATTCACCCCTCCACTTT. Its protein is CASSLFGETNNSPLHF.

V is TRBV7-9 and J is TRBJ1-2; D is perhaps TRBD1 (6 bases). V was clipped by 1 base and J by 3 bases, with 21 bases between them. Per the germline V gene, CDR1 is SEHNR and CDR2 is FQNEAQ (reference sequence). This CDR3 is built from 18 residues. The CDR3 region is CASSLVALSAGAHYGYTF. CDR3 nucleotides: TGTGCCAGCAGCTTAGTAGCCCTAAGCGCGGGGGCGCACTATGGCTACACCTTC.

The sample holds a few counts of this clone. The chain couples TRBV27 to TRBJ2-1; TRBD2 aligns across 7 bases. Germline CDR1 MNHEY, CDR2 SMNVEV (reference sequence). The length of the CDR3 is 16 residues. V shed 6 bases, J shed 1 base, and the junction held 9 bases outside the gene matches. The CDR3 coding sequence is TGTGCCAGCAGGGAAAATGCGGGACTATCCTACAATGAGCAGTTCTTC. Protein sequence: CASRENAGLSYNEQFF.